The 27 T cell receptor beta chains below all came from one sample that was sequenced in a study of T-cell reconstitution after alpha-beta-depleted transplantation in children. Preparing the TCRbeta library involved the use of unique molecular identifiers. TCRdb re-analysed the PCR reads in MiXCR, keeping a single row per CDR3 protein. This table has roughly 670,000 distinct CDR3 sequences, around 13% appearing once. The sequencing here drew on PBMCs, taken before TCRalphabeta/CD19-depleted stem cell transplant. The receptors shown here come from a girl aged 2 to 10 with congenital amegakaryocytic thrombocytopenia, due to receive a stem cell transplant.

This clonotype was observed many times. The V gene is TRBV15, the J gene TRBJ2-7, with 7 bases aligning to TRBD2. Germline V gene sequence: CDR1 LNHNV, CDR2 YYDKDF (reference sequence). This CDR3 contains 14 residues. V was clipped by 5 bases and J by 4 bases; unmatched bases: 8. The CDR3 DNA reads TGTGCCACCAGCCCTGGCGGGAGCGGGTACGAGCAGTACTTC. Amino acids: CATSPGGSGYEQYF.

Concerning this clonotype: The junction and the germline gene differ at one end; a read error may be behind it. The chain links TRBV27 to TRBJ2-2; 11 bases align to TRBD1. Germline V gene sequence: CDR1 MNHEY, CDR2 SMNVEV (reference sequence). The CDR3 covers 17 residues. Here the CDR3 reads CASSFGTGGSKTGELFF. The CDR3 bases are TGTGCCAGCAGTTTCGGGACAGGGGGATCGAAAACCGGGGAGCTGTTTTTT.

This clonotype was seen at least ten times. This rearrangement joins TRBV29-1 to TRBJ1-2; tentative D call: TRBD1 (5 bases). The germline V and J ends were trimmed by 4 bases and 5 bases, with 17 bases remaining between them. This CDR3 is built from 14 residues. CDR1 is SQVTM and CDR2 is ANQGSEA in the germline V gene. For the CDR3, the DNA is TGCAGCGTTGGGGGGGAGGGACCTCGGTATGGCTACACCTTC. This encodes CSVGGEGPRYGYTF.

There are a few counts of this clonotype. The gene calls are TRBV7-9 and TRBJ1-2; D perhaps matches TRBD1 (6 bases). CDR1 and CDR2 (germline): SEHNR, FQNEAQ (reference sequence). V was shortened by 8 bases and J by 0 bases, with 19 bases between the two germline ends. This CDR3 spans 16 amino acids. The CDR3, as DNA: TGTGCCAGCGGAGGTGAGCGGGGGGCCGCTAACTATGGCTACACCTTC. It yields the protein CASGGERGAANYGYTF.

In its sample, this clonotype was seen many times. The V gene is TRBV6-5, the J gene TRBJ2-5; tentative D call: TRBD2 (6 bases). Per the germline V gene, CDR1 is MNHEY and CDR2 is SVGAGI. The CDR3 length is 14 residues. Trimming left V 0 bases short and J 3 bases short, with 8 bases between. The CDR3 bases are TGTGCCAGCAGTTACTCTCGCGGGAAAGAGACCCAGTACTTC. Protein product: CASSYSRGKETQYF.

A single count supports this clonotype. The chain couples TRBV12-3 or TRBV12-4 to TRBJ2-2, with 8 bases that match TRBD1. This CDR3 region has 15 residues. V lost 4 bases and J lost 4; bases outside the gene matches: 5. The CDR3 reads CASSSQGAFTGELFF. The CDR3 DNA sequence: TGTGCCAGCAGTTCCCAGGGGGCCTTCACCGGGGAGCTGTTTTTT.

This clonotype was detected many times. This chain joins TRBV20-1 and TRBJ2-7; D might be TRBD2 (5 bases). The V gene's germline CDR1 is DFQATT and CDR2 SNEGSKA (reference sequence). There are 10 residues in the CDR3. Deletions cut 6 bases from V and 7 bases from J, with 10 bases between. CDR3 sequence reads: CSALGGEQYF. The CDR3 DNA reads as TGCAGTGCCCTAGGAGGAGAGCAGTACTTC.

This clonotype has at least ten counts. The chain is built from TRBV5-1 and TRBJ2-1; TRBD1 is a possible D gene (5 bases). The length of the CDR3 is 14 residues. The V end lost 1 base, the J end lost 4 bases, and 9 bases lay between the germline ends. Germline CDR1 is SGHRS and CDR2 is YFSETQ. The CDR3 reads CASSLYRSYNEQFF. For the CDR3, the DNA is TGCGCCAGCAGCTTGTACAGGAGTTACAATGAGCAGTTCTTC.

This clonotype was counted ten times or more. This chain uses TRBV12-3 or TRBV12-4 with TRBJ1-4, with TRBD1 as a possible D gene (6 bases). The V end was cut by 6 bases, the J end by 3 bases, with 14 bases between. The CDR3 extends over 15 amino acids. The DNA of the CDR3 is TGTGCCAGCAGGTCAACAGGGTCAGCTAATGAAAAACTGTTTTTT. Translation: CASRSTGSANEKLFF.

This chain connects TRBV28 to TRBJ2-3, with 9 bases aligning to TRBD2. There are 18 residues in the CDR3. Germline lookup yields CDR1 MDHEN and CDR2 SYDVKM. V lost 8 bases and J lost 0; bases outside the gene matches: 15. CDR3 amino acids: CASPAEGLATPSTDTQYF. The CDR3 DNA follows: TGTGCCAGCCCCGCTGAGGGACTAGCTACCCCTAGCACAGATACGCAGTATTTT.

In this sample, this clonotype turned up many times. The chain has TRBV5-1 and TRBJ2-6; the D is unclear. Per germline, CDR1 SGHRS and CDR2 YFSETQ. V lost 4 bases and J 4 bases, leaving 12 bases between the germline ends. This CDR3 spans 15 amino acids. CDR3 sequence: CASSPRQSGANVLTF. The DNA for the CDR3 is TGCGCCAGCAGCCCCCGGCAGTCGGGGGCCAACGTCCTGACTTTC.

This clonotype was seen repeatedly, ten times or more. The chain uses TRBV20-1 and TRBJ2-7; the match to TRBD2 covers 10 bases. V dropped 6 bases and J dropped 1; count of bases not matched to a gene: 6. The CDR3 length is 14 residues. The germline gives CDR1 DFQATT, CDR2 SNEGSKA (reference sequence). The CDR3 here is CSAPRSGRSYEQYF. The CDR3 DNA is TGCAGTGCCCCCCGTAGCGGGAGGTCCTACGAGCAGTACTTC.

At least ten counts were recorded for this clonotype. The DNA of the CDR3 is TGTGCCATCAGTGAGCGAGGACTAGCGGGAGAGGATGAGCAGTTCTTC. Translating it yields CAISERGLAGEDEQFF. The chain carries TRBV10-3 and TRBJ2-1; 13 bases map to TRBD2. V lost 2 bases to trimming and J lost 8 bases; unmatched junction nucleotides: 6. The germline gives CDR1 ENHRY, CDR2 SYGVKD. This CDR3 has 16 residues.

This clonotype was counted ten times or more. The chain joins TRBV10-3 to TRBJ2-7; no clear D gene. This CDR3 is built from 14 residues. CDR1 and CDR2 (germline): ENHRY, SYGVKD. V lost 5 bases and J lost 1, with 12 bases in between. The CDR3 sequence is CAISPHDGSYEQYF. The CDR3 nucleotides are TGTGCCATCAGTCCCCATGACGGATCCTACGAGCAGTACTTC.

Ten or more counts support this clonotype. The chain joins TRBV3-1 to TRBJ2-7; tentatively, D is TRBD2 (6 bases). V lost 10 bases and J lost 3, with 10 bases in between. The CDR3 covers 11 residues. CDR1 LGHDT and CDR2 YNNKEL come from the germline V gene (reference sequence). This chain's CDR3 is CATADYYEQYF. Written as DNA, the CDR3 is TGTGCCACCGCGGACTACTACGAGCAGTACTTC.

The table lists this clonotype with many counts. The V call is TRBV20-1, the J call TRBJ2-7; 10 nucleotides match TRBD1. The germline CDR1 and CDR2 sequences are DFQATT and SNEGSKA (reference sequence). Germline trimming cut 5 bases from V and 4 bases from J; bases unmatched to any gene: 5. This CDR3 is built from 13 residues. CDR3 nucleotides: TGCAGTGCTTCCTCGGACAGGGGGTACGAGCAGTACTTC. Translation gives CSASSDRGYEQYF.

In this sample, this clonotype turned up many times. The rearrangement uses TRBV4-1 and TRBJ2-7; D not resolved. Germline values: CDR1 MGHRA, CDR2 YSYEKL. CDR3 length equals 13 residues. With 0 bases removed from V and 4 bases from J, the gap between germline ends came to 7 bases. The CDR3 nucleotides are TGCGCCAGCAGCCAAGATGTGGGGTACGAGCAGTACTTC. Protein product: CASSQDVGYEQYF.

Only a few counts were recorded for this clonotype. V is TRBV6-6 and J is TRBJ1-1; maybe TRBD1 (6 bases). Germline V gives CDR1 MNHNY, CDR2 SVGAGI (reference sequence). The germline V and J ends were trimmed by 7 bases and 6 bases, with 15 bases remaining between them. The CDR3 consists of 13 residues. The CDR3 reads CASKQGVHPEAFF. The DNA of the CDR3 is TGTGCCAGCAAACAGGGCGTCCATCCTGAAGCTTTCTTT.

In its sample, this clonotype was seen a few times. The chain couples TRBV27 to TRBJ2-7, with 13 bases identical to TRBD2. The CDR3 spans 14 residues. CDR1 and CDR2 from the germline V gene are MNHEY and SMNVEV (reference sequence). Losses at the gene ends were 5 bases for V and 7 bases for J; bases not matched to a gene: 5. CDR3 residues: CASSRGLAGEEQYF. CDR3 nucleotides: TGTGCCAGCAGTCGAGGACTAGCGGGAGAAGAGCAGTACTTC.

This clonotype was seen only a few times. V is TRBV7-8 and J is TRBJ2-4, with 9 nucleotides matching TRBD1. Unmatched junction bases numbered 9, after V lost 3 bases and J lost 3 bases. Germline CDR1 and CDR2: SGHVS and FQNEAQ. This CDR3 has 17 residues. The CDR3 bases are TGTGCCAGCAGCTTCCTTACAGGGGGCGGAAGCAAAAACATTCAGTACTTC. Its translation: CASSFLTGGGSKNIQYF. Variable domain in full (rest from reference TRBV7-8 and TRBJ2-4): GAGVSQSPRYKVAKRGQDVALRCDPISGHVSLFWYQQALGQGPEFLTYFQNEAQLDKSGLPSDRFFAERPEGSVSTLKIQRTQQEDSAVYLCASSFLTGGGSKNIQYFGAGTRLSVL.

This clonotype appeared a few times. The genes are TRBV20-1 and TRBJ2-7; 12 bases align to TRBD2. V lost 8 bases to trimming and J lost 0 bases; unmatched junction nucleotides: 5. CDR3 length equals 14 residues. The germline V gene encodes CDR1 DFQATT and CDR2 SNEGSKA (reference sequence). CDR3 nucleotides: TGCAGTACCCTACTAGCGGGAGGCTCCTACGAGCAGTACTTC. Residues: CSTLLAGGSYEQYF.

In the case of this clonotype: A read error is possible here, since a much larger clone lies one base away. Lacking the conserved final phenylalanine or tryptophan, this CDR3 likely reflects a read error. The chain links TRBV5-1 to TRBJ2-7; a possible D gene is TRBD2 (6 bases). Germline V gene sequence: CDR1 SGHRS, CDR2 YFSETQ. This CDR3 contains 14 residues. The V end lost 0 bases, the J end lost 5 bases, and 12 bases lay between the germline ends. The CDR3 nucleotides are TGCGCCAGCAGCTTGGTCGGAGGGATCCACGAGCAGTACTCC. Translation: CASSLVGGIHEQYS.

This clonotype was detected only a few times. This chain uses TRBV29-1 with TRBJ2-7; D is possibly TRBD1 (5 bases). The CDR3 is 12 residues long. Germline values: CDR1 SQVTM, CDR2 ANQGSEA. The V end lost 7 bases, the J end lost 4 bases, and 14 bases lay between the germline ends. CDR3 sequence reads: CSARTGLYEQYF. The CDR3, as DNA: TGCAGCGCAAGAACAGGTTTATACGAGCAGTACTTC.

In its sample, this clonotype was seen a few times. The rearrangement joins TRBV11-1 to TRBJ2-1; 9 bases agree with TRBD2. The CDR3 contains 18 residues. Unmatched junction bases numbered 12, after V lost 2 bases and J lost 4 bases. The V gene's germline CDR1 is SGHAT and CDR2 FQDESV (reference sequence). The CDR3 protein is CASSLHPILAGVYNEQFF. The CDR3 DNA follows: TGTGCCAGCAGCTTACACCCCATCTTAGCGGGAGTTTACAATGAGCAGTTCTTC.

On this clonotype itself: A read error is possible here, since a much larger clone lies one base away. The chain recombines TRBV5-1 with TRBJ1-2; D gene unclear. Germline lookup yields CDR1 SGHRS and CDR2 YFSETQ. The CDR3 covers 15 residues. The CDR3 region is CASSLRRLSKYGDTF. The CDR3 coding sequence is TGCGCCAGCAGCTTGCGACGCCTAAGCAAGTATGGCGACACCTTC.

To note about this clonotype: This may arise from a read error, as a much more abundant clone is one base away. V gene TRBV28 combines with J gene TRBJ2-2, with 8 bases that match TRBD1. Per the germline V gene, CDR1 is MDHEN and CDR2 is SYDVKM. The CDR3 contains 14 residues. This CDR3 is CASSLQGAYGELSF. The CDR3 coding sequence is TGTGCCAGCAGTTTACAGGGGGCGTACGGGGAGCTGTCTTTT.

A remark on this clonotype: Since a much larger clone is just one base distant, this may be a read error. The chain couples TRBV6-5 to TRBJ2-5, with D perhaps TRBD2 (6 bases). CDR1 and CDR2 from the germline V gene are MNHEY and SVGAGI. This CDR3 is 13 amino acids long. For the CDR3, the DNA is TGTGCCAGCAGTTTCGGACTACTGGAGAGCCAGTACTTC. It is translated as CASSFGLLESQYF.